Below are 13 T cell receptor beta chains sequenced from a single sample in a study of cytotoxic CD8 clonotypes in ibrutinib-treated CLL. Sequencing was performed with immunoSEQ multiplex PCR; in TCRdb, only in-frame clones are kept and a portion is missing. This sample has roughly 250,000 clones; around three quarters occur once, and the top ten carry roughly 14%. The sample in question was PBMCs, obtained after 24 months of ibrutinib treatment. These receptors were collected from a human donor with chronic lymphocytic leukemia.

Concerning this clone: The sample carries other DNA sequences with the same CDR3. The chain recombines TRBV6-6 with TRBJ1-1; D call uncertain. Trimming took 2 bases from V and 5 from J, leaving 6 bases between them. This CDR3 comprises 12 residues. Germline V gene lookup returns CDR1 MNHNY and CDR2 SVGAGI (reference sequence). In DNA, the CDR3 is TGTGCCAGCAGTTACGGGGAAACTGAAGCTTTCTTT. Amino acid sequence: CASSYGETEAFF.

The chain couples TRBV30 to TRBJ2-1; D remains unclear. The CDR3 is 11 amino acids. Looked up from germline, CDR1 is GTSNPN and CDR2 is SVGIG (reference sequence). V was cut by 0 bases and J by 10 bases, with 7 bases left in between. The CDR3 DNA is TGTGCCTGGAGTGTACTGCGGGAGCAGTTCTTC. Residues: CAWSVLREQFF.

CDR3 loop: CASRLAGGGETQYF. In nucleotides, the CDR3 is TGCGCCAGCAGACTAGCGGGAGGGGGGGAGACCCAGTACTTC. The chain combines TRBV10-2 with TRBJ2-5; TRBD2 aligns across 13 bases. The V and J ends lost 6 bases and 5 bases, in that order; junction bases with no gene match: 3. The CDR3 is 14 amino acids. Germline V gene lookup returns CDR1 WSHSY and CDR2 SAAADI.

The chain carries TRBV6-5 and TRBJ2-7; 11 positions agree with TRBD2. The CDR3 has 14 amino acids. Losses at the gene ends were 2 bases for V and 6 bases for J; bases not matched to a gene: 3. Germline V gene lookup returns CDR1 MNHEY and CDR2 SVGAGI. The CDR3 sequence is CASSYSSGRAEQYF. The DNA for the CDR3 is TGTGCCAGCAGTTACAGTAGCGGGAGGGCCGAGCAGTACTTC.

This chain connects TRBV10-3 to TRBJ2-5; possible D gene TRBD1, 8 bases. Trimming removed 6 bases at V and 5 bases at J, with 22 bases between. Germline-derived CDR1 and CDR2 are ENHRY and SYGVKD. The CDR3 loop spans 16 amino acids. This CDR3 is CAIRNRTGGGRETQYF. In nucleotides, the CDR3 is TGTGCCATCAGGAACCGAACAGGGGGGGGTAGGGAGACCCAGTACTTC.

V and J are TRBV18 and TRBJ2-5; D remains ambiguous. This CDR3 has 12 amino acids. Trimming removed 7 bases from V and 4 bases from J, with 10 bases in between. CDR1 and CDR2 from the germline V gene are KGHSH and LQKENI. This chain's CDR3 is CASYRVGETQYF. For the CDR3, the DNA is TGTGCCAGCTATCGGGTGGGAGAGACCCAGTACTTC.

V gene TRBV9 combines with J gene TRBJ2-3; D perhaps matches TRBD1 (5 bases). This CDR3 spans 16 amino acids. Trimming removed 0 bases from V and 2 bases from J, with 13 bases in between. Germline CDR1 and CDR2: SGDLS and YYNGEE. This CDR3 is CASSVGGRPLTDTQYF. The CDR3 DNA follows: TGTGCCAGCAGCGTAGGGGGCAGGCCCCTCACAGATACGCAGTATTTT.

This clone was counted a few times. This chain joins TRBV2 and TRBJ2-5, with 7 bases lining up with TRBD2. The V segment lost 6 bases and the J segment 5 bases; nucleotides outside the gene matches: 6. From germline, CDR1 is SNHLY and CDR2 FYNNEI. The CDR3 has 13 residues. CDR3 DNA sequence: TGTGCCAGCAGCGTGGCGGGGGTTGAGACCCAGTACTTC. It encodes CASSVAGVETQYF.

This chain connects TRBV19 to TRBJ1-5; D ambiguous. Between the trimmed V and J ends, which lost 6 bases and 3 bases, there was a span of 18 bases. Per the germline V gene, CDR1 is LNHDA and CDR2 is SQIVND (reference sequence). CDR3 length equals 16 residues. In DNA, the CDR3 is TGTGCCAGTAGCAACCAAGCGGGGAACTCCAATCAGCCCCAGCATTTT. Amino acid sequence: CASSNQAGNSNQPQHF.

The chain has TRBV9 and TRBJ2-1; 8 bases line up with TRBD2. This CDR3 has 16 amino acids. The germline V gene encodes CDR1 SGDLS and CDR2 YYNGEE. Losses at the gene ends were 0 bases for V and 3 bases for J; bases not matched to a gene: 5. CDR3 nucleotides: TGTGCCAGCAGCGTAGTAGGGACTAGGTTCTACAATGAGCAGTTCTTC. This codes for CASSVVGTRFYNEQFF.

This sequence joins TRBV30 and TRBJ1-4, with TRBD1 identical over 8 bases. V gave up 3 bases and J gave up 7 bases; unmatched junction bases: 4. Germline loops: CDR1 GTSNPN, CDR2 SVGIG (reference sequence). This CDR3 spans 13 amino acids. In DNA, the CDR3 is TGTGCCTGGAGGTTACAGGGGGTTGAAAAACTGTTTTTT. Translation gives CAWRLQGVEKLFF.

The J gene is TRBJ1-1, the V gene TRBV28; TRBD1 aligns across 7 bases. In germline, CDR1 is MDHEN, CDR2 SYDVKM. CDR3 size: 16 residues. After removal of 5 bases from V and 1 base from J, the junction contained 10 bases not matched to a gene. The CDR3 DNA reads TGTGCCAGCAGTCCGGGGACAGCGGGCCAGAACACTGAAGCTTTCTTT. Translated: CASSPGTAGQNTEAFF.

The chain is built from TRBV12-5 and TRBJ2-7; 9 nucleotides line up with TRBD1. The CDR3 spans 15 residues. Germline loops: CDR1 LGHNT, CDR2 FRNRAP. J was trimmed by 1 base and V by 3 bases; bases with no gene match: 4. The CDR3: CASGFPGQGSYEQYF. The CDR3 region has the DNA TGTGCTAGTGGTTTTCCGGGACAGGGATCCTACGAGCAGTACTTC.